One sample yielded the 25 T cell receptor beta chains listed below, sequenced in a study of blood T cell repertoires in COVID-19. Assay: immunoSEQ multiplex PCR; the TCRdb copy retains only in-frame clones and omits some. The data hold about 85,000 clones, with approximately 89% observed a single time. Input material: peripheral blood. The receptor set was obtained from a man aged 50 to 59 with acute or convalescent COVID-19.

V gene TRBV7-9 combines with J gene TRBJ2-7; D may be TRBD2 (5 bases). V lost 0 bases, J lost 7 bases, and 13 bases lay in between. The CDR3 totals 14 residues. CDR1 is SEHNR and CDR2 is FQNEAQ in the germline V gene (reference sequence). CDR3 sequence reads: CASSLALQPGEQYF. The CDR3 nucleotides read TGTGCCAGCAGCTTAGCGCTACAGCCGGGGGAGCAGTACTTC.

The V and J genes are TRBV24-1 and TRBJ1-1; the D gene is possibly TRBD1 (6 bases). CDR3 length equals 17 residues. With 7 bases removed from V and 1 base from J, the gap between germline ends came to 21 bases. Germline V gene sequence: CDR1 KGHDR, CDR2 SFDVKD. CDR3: CATSGPASGDANTEAFF. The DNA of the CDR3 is TGTGCCACCAGCGGCCCGGCCTCAGGGGACGCGAACACTGAAGCTTTCTTT.

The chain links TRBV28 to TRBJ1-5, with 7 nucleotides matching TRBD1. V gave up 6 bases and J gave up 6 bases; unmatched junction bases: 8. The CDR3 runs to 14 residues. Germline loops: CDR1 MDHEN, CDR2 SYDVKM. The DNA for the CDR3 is TGTGCCAGCAGCCCCAGCCAGGGGGGTCAGCCCCAGCATTTT. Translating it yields CASSPSQGGQPQHF.

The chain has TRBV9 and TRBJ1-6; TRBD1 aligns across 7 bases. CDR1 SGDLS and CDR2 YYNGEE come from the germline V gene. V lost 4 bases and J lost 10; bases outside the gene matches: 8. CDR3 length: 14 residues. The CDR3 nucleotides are TGTGCCAGCAGCCCCGGACAGGAAATATCACCCCTCCACTTT. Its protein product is CASSPGQEISPLHF.

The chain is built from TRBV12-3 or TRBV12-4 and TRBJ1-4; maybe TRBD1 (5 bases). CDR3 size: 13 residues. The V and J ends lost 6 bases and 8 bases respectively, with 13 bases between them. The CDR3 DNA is TGTGCCAGCAGCCGGGGGTATCGAGAAAAACTGTTTTTT. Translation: CASSRGYREKLFF.

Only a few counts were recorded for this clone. The CDR3 DNA follows: TGTGCCAGCAGTGACACCTACGAGCAGTACGTC. Protein: CASSDTYEQYV. The chain links TRBV2 to TRBJ2-7; D ambiguous. Germline CDR1 SNHLY, CDR2 FYNNEI. Trimming took 3 bases from V and 2 from J, leaving 2 bases between them. The CDR3 length is 11 residues.

In DNA, the CDR3 is TGTGCCAGCGGCAGGGGGCAGGACAATGAGCAGTTCTTC. Amino acids: CASGRGQDNEQFF. The rearrangement links TRBV6-5 to TRBJ2-1; 8 nucleotides line up with TRBD1. Germline loops: CDR1 MNHEY, CDR2 SVGAGI. The CDR3 contains 13 residues. With 8 bases clipped from V and 5 bases from J, the junction kept 5 bases outside the gene matches.

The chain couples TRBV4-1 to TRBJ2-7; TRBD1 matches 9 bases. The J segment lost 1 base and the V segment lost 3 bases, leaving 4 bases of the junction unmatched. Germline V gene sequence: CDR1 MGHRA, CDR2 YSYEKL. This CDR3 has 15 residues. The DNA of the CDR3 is TGCGCCAGCAGCCAGGGGACAGGGCGTTCCTACGAGCAGTACTTC. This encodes CASSQGTGRSYEQYF.

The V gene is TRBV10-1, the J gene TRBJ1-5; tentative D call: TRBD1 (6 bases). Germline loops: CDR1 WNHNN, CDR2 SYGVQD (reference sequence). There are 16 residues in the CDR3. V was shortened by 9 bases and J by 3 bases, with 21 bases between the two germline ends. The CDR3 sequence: CARKRALDRSNQPQHF. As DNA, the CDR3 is TGCGCCAGAAAGAGGGCCTTAGACAGGTCCAATCAGCCCCAGCATTTT.

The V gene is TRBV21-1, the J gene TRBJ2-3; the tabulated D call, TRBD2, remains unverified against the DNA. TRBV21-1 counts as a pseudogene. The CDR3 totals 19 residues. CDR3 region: CASSKNHIQTSGGWDTQYF. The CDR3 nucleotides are TGTGCCAGCAGCAAGAACCACATTCAAACTAGCGGGGGGTGGGATACGCAGTATTTT.

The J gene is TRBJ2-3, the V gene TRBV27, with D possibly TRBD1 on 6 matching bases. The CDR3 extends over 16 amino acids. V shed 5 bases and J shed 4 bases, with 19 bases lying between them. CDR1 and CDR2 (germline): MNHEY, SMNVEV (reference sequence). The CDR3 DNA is TGTGCCAGCAGTCCCCACCTCTCCGACAGGTCAGATACGCAGTATTTT. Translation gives CASSPHLSDRSDTQYF.

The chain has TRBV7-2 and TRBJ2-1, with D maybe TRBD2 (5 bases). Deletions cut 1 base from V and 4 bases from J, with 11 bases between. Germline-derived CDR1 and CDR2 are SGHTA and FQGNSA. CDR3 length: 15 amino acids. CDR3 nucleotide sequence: TGTGCCAGCAGCTTAGAAGCGGAGACGTACAATGAGCAGTTCTTC. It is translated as CASSLEAETYNEQFF.

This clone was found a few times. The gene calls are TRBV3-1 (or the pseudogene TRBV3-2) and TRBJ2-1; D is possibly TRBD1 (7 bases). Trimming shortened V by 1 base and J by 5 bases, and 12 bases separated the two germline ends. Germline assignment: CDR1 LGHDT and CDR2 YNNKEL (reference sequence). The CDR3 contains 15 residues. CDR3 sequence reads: CASSQGTRGDNEQFF. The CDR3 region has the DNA TGTGCCAGCAGCCAAGGGACCAGGGGGGACAATGAGCAGTTCTTC.

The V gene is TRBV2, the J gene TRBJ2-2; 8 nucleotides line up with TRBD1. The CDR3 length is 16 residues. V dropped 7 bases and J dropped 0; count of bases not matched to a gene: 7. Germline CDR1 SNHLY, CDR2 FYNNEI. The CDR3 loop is CASTLGQATNTGELFF. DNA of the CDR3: TGTGCCAGCACTCTGGGACAGGCCACGAACACCGGGGAGCTGTTTTTT.

CDR3 DNA sequence: TGTGCCAGCAGCCAACAACAGGTTCAGCCCCAGCATTTT. It encodes CASSQQQVQPQHF. The chain couples TRBV7-8 to TRBJ1-5, with D perhaps TRBD1 (5 bases). This CDR3 spans 13 amino acids. Germline V gives CDR1 SGHVS, CDR2 FQNEAQ. Trimming left V 5 bases short and J 6 bases short, with 11 bases between. The full variable domain, rest sourced from reference TRBV7-8 and TRBJ1-5, is GAGVSQSPRYKVAKRGQDVALRCDPISGHVSLFWYQQALGQGPEFLTYFQNEAQLDKSGLPSDRFFAERPEGSVSTLKIQRTQQEDSAVYLCASSQQQVQPQHFGDGTRLSIL.

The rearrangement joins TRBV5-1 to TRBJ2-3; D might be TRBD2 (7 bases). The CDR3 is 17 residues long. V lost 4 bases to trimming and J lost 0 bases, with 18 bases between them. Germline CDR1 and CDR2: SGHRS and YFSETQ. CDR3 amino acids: CASSPGAGGRSTDTQYF. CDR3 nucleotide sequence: TGCGCCAGCAGCCCGGGGGCCGGCGGGAGAAGCACAGATACGCAGTATTTT.

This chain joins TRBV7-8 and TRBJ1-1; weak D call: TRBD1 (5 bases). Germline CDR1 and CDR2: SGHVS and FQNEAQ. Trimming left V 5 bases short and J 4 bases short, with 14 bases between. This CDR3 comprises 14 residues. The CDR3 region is CASSGMGGITEAFF. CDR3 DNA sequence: TGTGCCAGCAGCGGGATGGGGGGAATCACTGAAGCTTTCTTT. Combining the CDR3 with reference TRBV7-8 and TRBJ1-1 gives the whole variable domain GAGVSQSPRYKVAKRGQDVALRCDPISGHVSLFWYQQALGQGPEFLTYFQNEAQLDKSGLPSDRFFAERPEGSVSTLKIQRTQQEDSAVYLCASSGMGGITEAFFGQGTRLTVV.

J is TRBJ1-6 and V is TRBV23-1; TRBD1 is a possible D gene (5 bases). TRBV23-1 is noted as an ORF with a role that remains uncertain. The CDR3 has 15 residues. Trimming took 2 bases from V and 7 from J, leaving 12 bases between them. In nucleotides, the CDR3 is TGCGCCAGCAGTCAACATCCAGGGATCAATTCACCCCTCCACTTT. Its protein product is CASSQHPGINSPLHF.

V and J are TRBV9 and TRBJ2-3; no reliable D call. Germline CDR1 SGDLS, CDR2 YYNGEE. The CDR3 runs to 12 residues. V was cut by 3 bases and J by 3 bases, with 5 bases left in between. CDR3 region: CASSATTDTQYF. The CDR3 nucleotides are TGTGCCAGCAGCGCCACAACAGATACGCAGTATTTT.

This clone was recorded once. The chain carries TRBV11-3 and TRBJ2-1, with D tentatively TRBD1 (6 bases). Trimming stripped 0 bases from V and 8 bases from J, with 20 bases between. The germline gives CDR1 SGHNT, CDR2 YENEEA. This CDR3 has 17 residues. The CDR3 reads CASSLEQGVTTKDEQFF. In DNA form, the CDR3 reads TGTGCCAGCAGCTTAGAACAGGGAGTTACAACCAAGGATGAGCAGTTCTTC.

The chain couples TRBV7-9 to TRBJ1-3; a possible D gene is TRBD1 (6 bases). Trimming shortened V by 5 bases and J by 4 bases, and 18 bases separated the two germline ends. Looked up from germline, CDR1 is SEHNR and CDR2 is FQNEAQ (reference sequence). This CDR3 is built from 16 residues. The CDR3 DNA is TGTGCCAGCAGCGCCACAAAAGGGACAACAGGAAACACCATATATTTT. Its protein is CASSATKGTTGNTIYF.

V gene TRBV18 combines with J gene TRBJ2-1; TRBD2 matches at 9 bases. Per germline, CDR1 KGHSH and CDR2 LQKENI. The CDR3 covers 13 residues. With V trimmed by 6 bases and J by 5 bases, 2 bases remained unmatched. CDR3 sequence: CASSRTSDNEQFF. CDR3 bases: TGTGCCAGCTCTCGGACTAGCGACAATGAGCAGTTCTTC.

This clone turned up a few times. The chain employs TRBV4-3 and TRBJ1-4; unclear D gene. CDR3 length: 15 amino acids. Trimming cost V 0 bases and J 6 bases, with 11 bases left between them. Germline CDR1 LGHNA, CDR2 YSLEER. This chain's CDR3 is CASSQEPERYEKLFF. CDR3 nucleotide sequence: TGCGCCAGCAGCCAAGAGCCTGAGAGATATGAAAAACTGTTTTTT.

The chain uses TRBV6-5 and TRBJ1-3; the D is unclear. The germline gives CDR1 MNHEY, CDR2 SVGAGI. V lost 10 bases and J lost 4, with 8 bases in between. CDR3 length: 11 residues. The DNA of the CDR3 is TGTGCCATCTTCGGGGGAAACACCATATATTTT. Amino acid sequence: CAIFGGNTIYF.

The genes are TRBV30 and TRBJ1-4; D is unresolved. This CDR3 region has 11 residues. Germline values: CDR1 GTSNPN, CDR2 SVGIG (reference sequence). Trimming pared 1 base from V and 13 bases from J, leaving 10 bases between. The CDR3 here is CAWSGGVALFF. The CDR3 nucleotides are TGTGCCTGGAGTGGTGGCGTAGCACTGTTTTTT. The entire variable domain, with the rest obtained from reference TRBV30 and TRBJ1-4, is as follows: SQTIHQWPATLVQPVGSPLSLECTVEGTSNPNLYWYRQAAGRGLQLLFYSVGIGQISSEVPQNLSASRPQDRQFILSSKKLLLSDSGFYLCAWSGGVALFFGSGTQLSVL.